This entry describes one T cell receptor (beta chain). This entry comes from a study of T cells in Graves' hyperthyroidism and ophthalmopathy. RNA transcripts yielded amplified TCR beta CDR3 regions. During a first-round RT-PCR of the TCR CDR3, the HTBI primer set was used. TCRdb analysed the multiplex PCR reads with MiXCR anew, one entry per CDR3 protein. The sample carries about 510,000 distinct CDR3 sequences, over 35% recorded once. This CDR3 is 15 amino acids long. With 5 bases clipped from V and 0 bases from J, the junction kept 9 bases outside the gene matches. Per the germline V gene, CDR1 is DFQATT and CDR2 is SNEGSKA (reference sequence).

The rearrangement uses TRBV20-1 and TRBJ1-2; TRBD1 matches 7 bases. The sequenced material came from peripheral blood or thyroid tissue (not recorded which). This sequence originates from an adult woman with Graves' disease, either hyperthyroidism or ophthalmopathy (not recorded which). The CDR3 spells CSAYTRTGPNYGYTF. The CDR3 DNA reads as TGCAGTGCTTATACCCGGACAGGTCCTAACTATGGCTACACCTTC.